The clone carrying this TCR beta chain was observed once. Sequencing was performed with immunoSEQ multiplex PCR; in TCRdb, only in-frame clones are kept and a portion is missing. The table has roughly 97,000 clones, 82% seen once. The entry originates in a study of T cell clones after liver transplantation. Study overall: Until 12-24 months post-transplant, subjects got standard immunosuppression and no induction.

Thawed unstimulated PBMCs were FACS-sorted by CD3, CD4 and CD8 into two populations. The CDR3 has 15 residues. CDR1 is SGHNT and CDR2 is YYREEE in the germline V gene (reference sequence). V dropped 1 base and J dropped 3; count of bases not matched to a gene: 4. V and J are TRBV5-4 and TRBJ2-3; 8 bases are shared with TRBD1. Sequencing was performed on CD4+ T cells from blood, taken before liver transplant. This TCR came from a human donor who received a liver transplant. The CDR3 DNA is TGTGCCAGCAGCTTGAGCCAGGGGGCGACAGATACGCAGTATTTT. Protein product: CASSLSQGATDTQYF.